These 2 T cell receptor beta chains originate from one sample sequenced in a study of CD8 T cells in Susac syndrome. 0.5 to 1 ug RNA was reverse transcribed with random hexamers. MiXCR was run by TCRdb on the immunoSEQ multiplex PCR reads, yielding one entry per CDR3 protein. Of 50,000 to 65,000 distinct CDR3 sequences detected, approximately 92% appear once; the ten largest clones hold about 0.21%. Source material: CD8+ T cells from PBMCs. These receptors were taken from a human donor in good health.

The J gene is TRBJ2-3, the V gene TRBV4-1; TRBD1 agrees at 10 bases. V gave up 0 bases and J gave up 4 bases; unmatched junction bases: 1. CDR1 is MGHRA, CDR2 YSYEKL, per germline. The length of the CDR3 is 15 residues. The CDR3 DNA reads as TGCGCCAGCAGCCAAGAGGACAGGGGGGCAGATACGCAGTATTTT. Translation gives CASSQEDRGADTQYF.

The CDR3 DNA reads TGTGCCAGCGGACCCTCCAGCTATGGCTACACCTTC. It translates to CASGPSSYGYTF. The J gene is TRBJ1-2, the V gene TRBV28; no firm D call. CDR3 length equals 12 residues. V shed 8 bases and J shed 4 bases, with 11 bases lying between them. Per the germline V gene, CDR1 is MDHEN and CDR2 is SYDVKM.